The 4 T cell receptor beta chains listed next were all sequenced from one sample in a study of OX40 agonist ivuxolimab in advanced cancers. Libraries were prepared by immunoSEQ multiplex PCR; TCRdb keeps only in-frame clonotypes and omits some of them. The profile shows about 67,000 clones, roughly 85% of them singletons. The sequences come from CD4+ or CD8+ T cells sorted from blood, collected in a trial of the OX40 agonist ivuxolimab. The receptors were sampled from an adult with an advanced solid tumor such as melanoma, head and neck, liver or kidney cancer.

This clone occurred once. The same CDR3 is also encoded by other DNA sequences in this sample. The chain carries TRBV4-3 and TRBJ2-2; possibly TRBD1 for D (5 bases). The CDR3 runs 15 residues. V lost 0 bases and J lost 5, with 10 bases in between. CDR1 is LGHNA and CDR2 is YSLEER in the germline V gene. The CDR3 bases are TGCGCCAGCAGCCAAGACAGGGTTGAGACCGGGGAGCTGTTTTTT. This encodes CASSQDRVETGELFF.

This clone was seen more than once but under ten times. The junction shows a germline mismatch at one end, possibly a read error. The CDR3 here is CASSVGSEAFF. CDR3 in DNA: TGTGCCAGCAGTGTGGGCTCTGAGGCTTTCTTT. The genes are TRBV2 and TRBJ1-1; D not certain. CDR3 size: 11 residues. Germline V gives CDR1 SNHLY, CDR2 FYNNEI. Full variable domain (rest looked up from reference TRBV2 and TRBJ1-1): EPEVTQTPSHQVTQMGQEVILRCVPISNHLYFYWYRQILGQKVEFLVSFYNNEISEKSEIFDDQFSVERPDGSNFTLKIRSTKLEDSAMYFCASSVGSEAFFGQGTRLTVV.

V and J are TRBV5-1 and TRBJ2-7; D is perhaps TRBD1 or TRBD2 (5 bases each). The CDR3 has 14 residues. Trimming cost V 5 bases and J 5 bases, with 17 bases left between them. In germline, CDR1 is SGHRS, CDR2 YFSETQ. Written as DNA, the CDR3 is TGCGCCAGCAGACCGGGGCATAGTGCGGACGAGCAGTACTTC. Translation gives CASRPGHSADEQYF.

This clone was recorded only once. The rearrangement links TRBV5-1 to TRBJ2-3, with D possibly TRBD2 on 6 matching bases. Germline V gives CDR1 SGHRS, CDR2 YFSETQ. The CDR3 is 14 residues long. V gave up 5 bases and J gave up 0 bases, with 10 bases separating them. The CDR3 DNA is TGCGCCAGCAGAGGCGGGACTAGCACAGATACGCAGTATTTT. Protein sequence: CASRGGTSTDTQYF. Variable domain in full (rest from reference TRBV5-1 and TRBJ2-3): KAGVTQTPRYLIKTRGQQVTLSCSPISGHRSVSWYQQTPGQGLQFLFEYFSETQRNKGNFPGRFSGRQFSNSRSEMNVSTLELGDSALYLCASRGGTSTDTQYFGPGTRLTVL.